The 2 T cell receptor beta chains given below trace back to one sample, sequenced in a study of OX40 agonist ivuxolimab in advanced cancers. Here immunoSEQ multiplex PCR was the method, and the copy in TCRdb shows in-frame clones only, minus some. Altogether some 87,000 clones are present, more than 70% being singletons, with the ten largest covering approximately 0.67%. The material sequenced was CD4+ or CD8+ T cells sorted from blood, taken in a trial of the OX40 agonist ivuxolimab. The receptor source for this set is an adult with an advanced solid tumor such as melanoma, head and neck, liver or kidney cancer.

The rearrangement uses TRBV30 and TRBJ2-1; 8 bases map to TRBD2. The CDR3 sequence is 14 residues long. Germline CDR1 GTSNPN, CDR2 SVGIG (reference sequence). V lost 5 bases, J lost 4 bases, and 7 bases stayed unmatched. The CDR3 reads CAWQRGTPYNEQFF. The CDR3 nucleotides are TGTGCCTGGCAGCGGGGGACCCCTTACAATGAGCAGTTCTTC.

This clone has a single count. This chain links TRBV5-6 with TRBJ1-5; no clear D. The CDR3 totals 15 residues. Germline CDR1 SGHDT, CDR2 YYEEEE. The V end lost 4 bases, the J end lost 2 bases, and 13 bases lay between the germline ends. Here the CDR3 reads CASSRRGAGNQPQHF. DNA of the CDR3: TGTGCCAGCAGCCGCCGGGGAGCGGGCAATCAGCCCCAGCATTTT.